These 22 T cell receptor beta chains came from one sample sequenced in a study of blood T cell repertoires in COVID-19. The table came from immunoSEQ multiplex PCR; TCRdb's copy has only in-frame clones and leaves some out. The repertoire holds tens of thousands of clones, about four fifths seen once, with around 6.5% in the top ten. The sample was peripheral blood. The receptors stem from a human donor in a cohort sampled during active COVID-19.

The V call is TRBV12-3 or TRBV12-4, the J call TRBJ1-2; D is undetermined. The CDR3 runs 11 residues. The V end lost 3 bases, the J end lost 8 bases, and 7 bases lay between the germline ends. Here the CDR3 reads CASSFAGGYTF. Here the CDR3 DNA reads TGTGCCAGCAGTTTTGCCGGGGGCTACACCTTC.

The chain has TRBV6-5 and TRBJ2-2, with 8 bases identical to TRBD1. The germline V gene has CDR1 MNHEY and CDR2 SVGAGI. CDR3 size: 16 residues. Trimming took 4 bases from V and 1 from J; bases not matched to a gene: 5. CDR3 amino acids: CASSSTGTGNTGELFF. The CDR3 nucleotides are TGTGCCAGCAGTTCCACCGGGACAGGGAACACCGGGGAGCTGTTTTTT.

The rearrangement uses TRBV18 and TRBJ2-1, with D possibly being TRBD1 (6 bases). CDR1 and CDR2 (germline): KGHSH, LQKENI. This CDR3 is built from 14 residues. Trimming left V 3 bases short and J 8 bases short, with 14 bases between. The CDR3 reads CASSPWQGPHEQFF. CDR3 coding DNA: TGTGCCAGCTCACCGTGGCAGGGGCCACATGAGCAGTTCTTC.

The count of this clone is one. V and J are TRBV5-4 and TRBJ1-4; TRBD1 might be the D (6 bases). Per germline, CDR1 SGHNT and CDR2 YYREEE (reference sequence). The CDR3 runs 16 residues. V was clipped by 4 bases and J by 5 bases, with 18 bases between them. The CDR3 reads CASSEQGWGRNEKLFF. The CDR3 DNA reads as TGTGCCAGCAGCGAACAGGGTTGGGGTCGGAATGAAAAACTGTTTTTT.

The chain uses TRBV6-2 or TRBV6-3 and TRBJ2-5; tentative D call: TRBD2 (6 bases). V was clipped by 4 bases and J by 4 bases, with 7 bases between them. Germline CDR1 and CDR2: MNHEY and SVGEGT. The CDR3 contains 12 residues. CDR3 nucleotides: TGTGCCAGCAGTTGGACTACAGAGACCCAGTACTTC. This encodes CASSWTTETQYF.

The rearrangement links TRBV23-1 to TRBJ2-7; 8 nucleotides line up with TRBD1. TRBV23-1 is labeled an ORF, and its function is uncertain. The CDR3 has 16 amino acids. V shed 0 bases, J shed 1 base, and the junction held 5 bases outside the gene matches. As DNA, the CDR3 is TGCGCCAGCAGTCAATCTGACAGGGGACCTTCCTACGAGCAGTACTTC. This encodes CASSQSDRGPSYEQYF.

The chain has TRBV27 and TRBJ1-5; the D is unclear. V was trimmed by 2 bases and J by 2 bases, leaving 13 bases between them. Germline CDR1 and CDR2: MNHEY and SMNVEV (reference sequence). The CDR3 totals 16 residues. The CDR3 region has the DNA TGTGCCAGCAGTTTAATCTGGGCGGGAGGCAATCAGCCCCAGCATTTT. This translates into CASSLIWAGGNQPQHF.

V and J are TRBV28 and TRBJ2-7; 9 positions agree with TRBD2. CDR1 MDHEN and CDR2 SYDVKM come from the germline V gene. CDR3 length equals 15 residues. V gave up 6 bases and J gave up 0 bases; unmatched junction bases: 6. CDR3 DNA sequence: TGTGCCAGCAGAGTCTTTAGCGGGAGCTCCTACGAGCAGTACTTC. Protein product: CASRVFSGSSYEQYF. Using reference TRBV28 and TRBJ2-7 for the parts outside the CDR3, the full variable domain is DVKVTQSSRYLVKRTGEKVFLECVQDMDHENMFWYRQDPGLGLRLIYFSYDVKMKEKGDIPEGYSVSREKKERFSLILESASTNQTSMYLCASRVFSGSSYEQYFGPGTRLTVT.

The chain carries TRBV11-2 and TRBJ1-6; unclear D gene. V shed 6 bases and J shed 14 bases, with 11 bases lying between them. Germline assignment: CDR1 SGHAT and CDR2 FQNNGV. The CDR3 length is 11 residues. The CDR3 sequence: CASSNKRALHF. The CDR3 DNA follows: TGTGCCAGCAGTAATAAGAGGGCCCTCCACTTT.

This clone was seen only a few times. This rearrangement joins TRBV5-1 to TRBJ2-7; D might be TRBD2 (6 bases). CDR3 size: 14 residues. The germline CDR1 and CDR2 sequences are SGHRS and YFSETQ. V was shortened by 3 bases and J by 3 bases, with 13 bases between the two germline ends. CDR3 loop: CASSSGARVYEQYF. The CDR3 nucleotides read TGCGCCAGCAGCTCGGGAGCTCGGGTCTACGAGCAGTACTTC.

This clone was found once. This chain links TRBV4-2 with TRBJ1-5; 8 bases are a match to TRBD1. With 0 bases clipped from V and 4 bases from J, the junction kept 8 bases outside the gene matches. The CDR3 extends over 17 amino acids. The V gene's germline CDR1 is LGHNA and CDR2 YNFKEQ. For the CDR3, the DNA is TGTGCCAGCAGCCAAGATTGGGTCAGGGGGCAGAATCAGCCCCAGCATTTT. Its protein is CASSQDWVRGQNQPQHF.

The chain has TRBV19 and TRBJ2-2, with 11 bases matching TRBD1. Per the germline V gene, CDR1 is LNHDA and CDR2 is SQIVND (reference sequence). This CDR3 has 14 residues. Germline trimming cut 6 bases from V and 3 bases from J; bases unmatched to any gene: 0. CDR3 residues: CASRDRGHTGELFF. The CDR3 coding sequence is TGTGCCAGTAGGGACAGGGGGCACACCGGGGAGCTGTTTTTT.

In its sample, this clone was seen once. The genes are TRBV6-5 and TRBJ1-5; possible D gene TRBD1, 6 bases. This CDR3 spans 15 amino acids. V shed 9 bases and J shed 4 bases, with 19 bases lying between them. The V gene's germline CDR1 is MNHEY and CDR2 SVGAGI. The CDR3 protein is CASSPMTGNNQPQHF. The CDR3 nucleotides are TGTGCCAGTTCTCCAATGACAGGAAATAATCAGCCCCAGCATTTT.

The chain joins TRBV15 to TRBJ2-7; no clear D. Trimming removed 0 bases at V and 0 bases at J, with 6 bases between. CDR1 is LNHNV, CDR2 YYDKDF, per germline (reference sequence). The CDR3 loop spans 14 amino acids. CDR3 in amino acids: CATSRDRVSYEQYF. For the CDR3, the DNA is TGTGCCACCAGCAGAGATCGAGTCTCCTACGAGCAGTACTTC.

The CDR3, as DNA: TGTGCCAGCAGTGAAGTACAGGCCAATCAGCCCCAGCATTTT. Translating it yields CASSEVQANQPQHF. The chain has TRBV6-1 and TRBJ1-5; the D gene is possibly TRBD1 (5 bases). The CDR3 runs 14 residues. Germline loops: CDR1 MNHNS, CDR2 SASEGT. V lost 1 base, J lost 3 bases, and 7 bases lay in between.

The rearrangement links TRBV29-1 to TRBJ1-1; TRBD1 matches at 9 bases. J lost 5 bases, V lost 7 bases, and 8 bases had no gene match. In germline, CDR1 is SQVTM, CDR2 ANQGSEA. The CDR3 contains 13 residues. CDR3 sequence (DNA): TGCAGCGCCAAACAGGGGGCTGGAACTGAAGCTTTCTTT. Encoded protein: CSAKQGAGTEAFF.

CDR3 region: CASGRDTDTQYF. The CDR3 DNA reads as TGTGCCAGCGGGAGGGACACAGATACGCAGTATTTT. The chain has TRBV9 and TRBJ2-3, with 7 bases fitting TRBD2. The CDR3 is 12 amino acids. Germline V CDR1 and CDR2: SGDLS, YYNGEE. V shed 7 bases, J shed 2 bases, and the junction held 1 base outside the gene matches.

J is TRBJ2-1 and V is TRBV27; tentatively, D is TRBD2 (6 bases). The CDR3 consists of 13 residues. Germline CDR1 is MNHEY and CDR2 is SMNVEV (reference sequence). V gave up 7 bases and J gave up 1 base, with 8 bases separating them. As DNA, the CDR3 is TGTGCCAGCAATAGCGGATCCTACAATGAGCAGTTCTTC. Translation: CASNSGSYNEQFF.

The V gene is TRBV7-9, the J gene TRBJ1-1, with D possibly matching TRBD1 (5 bases). Germline V gene lookup returns CDR1 SEHNR and CDR2 FQNEAQ (reference sequence). V lost 3 bases, J lost 5 bases, and 13 bases lay in between. This CDR3 region has 14 residues. The CDR3 DNA sequence: TGTGCCAGCAGCTTCGCCCAGGGTAAAACTGAAGCTTTCTTT. This codes for CASSFAQGKTEAFF.

The chain has TRBV5-8 and TRBJ1-6; no definite D call. The CDR3 runs 13 residues. The ends were cut back, 3 bases at V and 7 bases at J, with 8 bases in the middle. Germline V gene data show CDR1 as SGHTS and CDR2 as YDEGEE. CDR3 in DNA: TGTGCCAGCAGCTCCCTGAGGAATTCACCCCTCCACTTT. Residues: CASSSLRNSPLHF.

The chain combines TRBV7-6 with TRBJ2-3; 7 positions match TRBD1. Germline V gene sequence: CDR1 SGHVS, CDR2 FNYEAQ. The CDR3 runs 15 residues. V dropped 6 bases and J dropped 0; count of bases not matched to a gene: 6. CDR3 DNA: TGTGCCAGCAGGGCCGGGACAGCTAGCACAGATACGCAGTATTTT. This encodes CASRAGTASTDTQYF.

V and J are TRBV19 and TRBJ1-5, with 9 bases fitting TRBD1. Germline V gene sequence: CDR1 LNHDA, CDR2 SQIVND (reference sequence). The V segment lost 5 bases and the J segment 5 bases; nucleotides outside the gene matches: 16. This CDR3 has 18 residues. DNA for the CDR3: TGTGCCAGTAGTCCTACTCCGGGACAGGGATTGGGGCATCAGCCCCAGCATTTT. It is translated as CASSPTPGQGLGHQPQHF.